One TCR beta chain is described in this entry. In the PCR, 60 Vbeta and 13 Jbeta primers were used. Assay used: immunoSEQ multiplex PCR; TCRdb lists only in-frame clones, some missing. The sample lists tens of thousands of clones; more than 75% were seen once. This entry is derived from a study of cytomegalovirus exposure and HLA in healthy donors. In germline, CDR1 is MNHEY, CDR2 SVGAGI. The V and J ends lost 6 bases and 9 bases respectively, with 18 bases between them. The CDR3 runs to 15 residues. At collection, donors were nominally healthy, but unrecorded immune exposures were probable. Sample: PBMCs. V and J are TRBV6-5 and TRBJ1-6; D possibly corresponds to TRBD1 (5 bases). The clonotype comes from a female donor in good health and CMV-seronegative. CDR3 region: CASSPGRGGGSPLHF. Written as DNA, the CDR3 is TGTGCCAGCAGCCCCGGGCGAGGCGGGGGTTCACCCCTCCACTTT.